These T cell receptor beta chains were read from a single sample in a study of OX40 agonist ivuxolimab in advanced cancers. Clones were read by immunoSEQ multiplex PCR, and TCRdb kept only the in-frame ones, dropping some. The sample lists some 40,000 clones, around 90% occurring once. The sequenced sample was CD4+ or CD8+ T cells sorted from blood, obtained in a trial of the OX40 agonist ivuxolimab. The receptors derive from an adult with an advanced solid tumor such as melanoma, head and neck, liver or kidney cancer. Each CDR3 is given with its conserved first and last residue. The order of the fields is V gene, J gene, D gene, clone size, CDR3 DNA, CDR3 protein. D genes are given only for firm matches. Some rows mark clone size as missing; the rest say once, few, many or name a class of expanded clone.

V gene: TRBV9; J gene: TRBJ1-1; D gene: TRBD1; clone size: few; CDR3 DNA: TGTGCCAGCAGACTCACAGGGGGCCTTGCGGACACTGAAGCTTTCTTT; CDR3 protein: CASRLTGGLADTEAFF
V gene: TRBV7-2; J gene: TRBJ2-5; D gene: NA; clone size: NA; CDR3 DNA: TGTGCCAGCAGCTTAGGGGAAAGTTATAAGGAGACCCAGTACTTC; CDR3 protein: CASSLGESYKETQYF
V gene: TRBV14; J gene: TRBJ2-1; D gene: TRBD2; clone size: NA; CDR3 DNA: TGTGCCAGCAGCCAGTGGGCGGGAGTCGGCAATGAGCAGTTCTTC; CDR3 protein: CASSQWAGVGNEQFF
V gene: TRBV2; J gene: TRBJ1-3; D gene: NA; clone size: once; CDR3 DNA: TGTGCCAGCAGGAGACCGAACCTCATTTTATATTTT; CDR3 protein: CASRRPNLILYF
V gene: TRBV13; J gene: TRBJ2-5; D gene: NA; clone size: NA; CDR3 DNA: TGTGCCAGCAGCACTAGGGGACTTCAAGAGACCCAGTACTTC; CDR3 protein: CASSTRGLQETQYF
V gene: TRBV10-3; J gene: TRBJ2-2; D gene: NA; clone size: NA; CDR3 DNA: TGTGCCATCGAAGACTCTTCGCAGGCGAACACCGGGGAGCTGTTTTTT; CDR3 protein: CAIEDSSQANTGELFF
V gene: TRBV27; J gene: TRBJ2-2; D gene: NA; clone size: NA; CDR3 DNA: TGTGCCAGCAGCTTACTCCCAGGGACCCAACACACCGGGGAGCTGTTTTTT; CDR3 protein: CASSLLPGTQHTGELFF
V gene: TRBV6-5; J gene: TRBJ1-5; D gene: NA; clone size: NA; CDR3 DNA: TGTGCCAGCAGTTTACAGGGCCTGAGCAATCAGCCCCAGCATTTT; CDR3 protein: CASSLQGLSNQPQHF
V gene: TRBV11-1; J gene: TRBJ1-4; D gene: TRBD1; clone size: NA; CDR3 DNA: TGTGCCAGCAGCCCCGGGACAGGGGGCCCTCATAATGAAAAACTGTTTTTT; CDR3 protein: CASSPGTGGPHNEKLFF
V gene: TRBV18; J gene: TRBJ2-1; D gene: NA; clone size: NA; CDR3 DNA: TGTGCCAGCTCCCTTTTGGCGGAGTCCTCCTACAATGAGCAGTTCTTC; CDR3 protein: CASSLLAESSYNEQFF
V gene: TRBV27; J gene: TRBJ2-7; D gene: TRBD2; clone size: once; CDR3 DNA: TGTGCCAGCAGTTATAATAGCGGGACCTACGAGCAGTACTTC; CDR3 protein: CASSYNSGTYEQYF
V gene: TRBV5-4; J gene: TRBJ2-2; D gene: TRBD2; clone size: NA; CDR3 DNA: TGTGCCAGCAGCTTGCAACTAGCGGGGGGCCCCAGCACCGGGGAGCTGTTTTTT; CDR3 protein: CASSLQLAGGPSTGELFF
V gene: TRBV27; J gene: TRBJ2-7; D gene: TRBD1; clone size: NA; CDR3 DNA: TGTGCCAGCGGAGGACAGGTTACCTACGAGCAGTACTTC; CDR3 protein: CASGGQVTYEQYF
V gene: TRBV5-1; J gene: TRBJ2-5; D gene: TRBD1; clone size: NA; CDR3 DNA: TGCGCCAGCAGCCGCGGACAGGGTGGTAGTCAAGAGACCCAGTACTTC; CDR3 protein: CASSRGQGGSQETQYF
V gene: TRBV18; J gene: TRBJ2-7; D gene: NA; clone size: NA; CDR3 DNA: TGTGCCAGCTCACCCAGGGGCTTTGGGAACTACGAGCAGTACTTC; CDR3 protein: CASSPRGFGNYEQYF
V gene: TRBV19; J gene: TRBJ2-5; D gene: NA; clone size: NA; CDR3 DNA: TGTGCCAGTAGTACGGACGGAGAAGAGACCCAGTACTTC; CDR3 protein: CASSTDGEETQYF
V gene: TRBV11-1; J gene: TRBJ1-6; D gene: TRBD1; clone size: few; CDR3 DNA: TGTGCCAGCAGCTTTCCGGGACAGAGATCACCCCTCCACTTT; CDR3 protein: CASSFPGQRSPLHF
V gene: TRBV27; J gene: TRBJ2-2; D gene: TRBD2; clone size: NA; CDR3 DNA: TGTGCCAGCAGTTCCGCGGGGGCCGGGGAGCTGTTTTTT; CDR3 protein: CASSSAGAGELFF
V gene: TRBV29-1; J gene: TRBJ2-7; D gene: NA; clone size: NA; CDR3 DNA: TGCAGCGTTGAAGGACTACCTTCCCGGGAGCAGTACTTC; CDR3 protein: CSVEGLPSREQYF
V gene: TRBV7-9; J gene: TRBJ2-7; D gene: NA; clone size: NA; CDR3 DNA: TGTGCCAGCAGGTCCCCGTGGGACAACTCCTACGAGCAGTACTTC; CDR3 protein: CASRSPWDNSYEQYF